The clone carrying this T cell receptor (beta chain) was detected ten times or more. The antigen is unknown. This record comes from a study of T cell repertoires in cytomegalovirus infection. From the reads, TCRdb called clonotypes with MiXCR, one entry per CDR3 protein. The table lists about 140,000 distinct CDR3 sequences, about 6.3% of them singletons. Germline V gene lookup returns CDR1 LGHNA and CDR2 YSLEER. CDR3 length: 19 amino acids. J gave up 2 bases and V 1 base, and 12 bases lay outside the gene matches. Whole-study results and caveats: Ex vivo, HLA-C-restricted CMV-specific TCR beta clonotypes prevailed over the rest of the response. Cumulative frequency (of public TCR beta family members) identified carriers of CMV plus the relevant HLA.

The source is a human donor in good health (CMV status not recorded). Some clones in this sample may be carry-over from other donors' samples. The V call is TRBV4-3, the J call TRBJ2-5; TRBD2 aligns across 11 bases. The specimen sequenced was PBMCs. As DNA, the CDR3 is TGCGCCAGCAGCCAAGGGGGCACTAGCGGGGGTTTTTGGCAAGAGACCCAGTACTTC. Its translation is CASSQGGTSGGFWQETQYF.